The entry below gives a single T cell receptor (beta chain) sequence along with its context. Its matching antigen is unknown. This entry is derived from a study of T cell responses to AZD1222 COVID-19 vaccine. The CDR3 is 15 amino acids. Trimming cost V 1 base and J 4 bases; bases outside gene matches: 6. Germline V gene sequence: CDR1 SGHRS, CDR2 YFSETQ. Clones were read by immunoSEQ multiplex PCR, and TCRdb kept only the in-frame ones, dropping some. The sample includes some 70,000 clones, about four fifths seen only once; the top ten take over 13%. Study conclusions and caveats: Researchers took repertoire samples only after the peak T cell response had come. Elevations in Spike-specific TCR breadth and depth followed administration of two AZD1222 doses. Just 5 to 7 AZD1222 recipients were seropositive at baseline.

The chain has TRBV5-1 and TRBJ2-3; TRBD1 aligns across 7 bases. This specimen was peripheral blood, taken 28 days after the second AZD1222 dose. This TCR derives from an adult who received the AZD1222 COVID-19 vaccine. CDR3 sequence (DNA): TGCGCCAGCAGCTTGCCCTCAGGGGGAGCAGATACGCAGTATTTT. Translated: CASSLPSGGADTQYF.